This T cell receptor (beta chain) was documented in a study of identical twins. TCRdb re-analysed the 5' RACE reads in MiXCR, keeping a single row per CDR3 protein. The data hold roughly 750,000 distinct CDR3 sequences, with around 21% observed a single time. Healthy Caucasians, and only they, were the donors. This clonotype turned up a few times. Its antigen remains unknown. Deletions cut 7 bases from V and 4 bases from J, with 19 bases between. The CDR3 runs to 15 residues. The germline V gene encodes CDR1 SGDLS and CDR2 YYNGEE. Whole-study findings and limits: Fewer insertions were carried by abundant cord blood beta clonotypes, but none was seen in memory repertoires.

The same data also contributed to another study, on T cells expressing NK-cell markers.

The receptor comes from a woman between 18 and 29 years old in good health. Source material: PBMCs. The chain has TRBV9 and TRBJ2-3, with D tentatively TRBD2 (7 bases). The CDR3 bases are TGTGCCAGCGATTCTAGCGGAAGGGGGGCAGATACGCAGTATTTT. Its translation: CASDSSGRGADTQYF.